One sample yielded the 24 T cell receptor beta chains listed below, sequenced in a study of cytomegalovirus exposure and HLA in healthy donors (dated by TCRdb to 2016 to 2017). The method behind the library was the immunoSEQ multiplex PCR assay. A mixture of 60 forward primers for TCR Vbeta segments and 13 reverse primers for TCR Jbeta segments was used in the multiplex PCR. Drawn from immuneACCESS, this table holds only the in-frame rearrangements with V and J called that TCRdb kept. Clones are partly lost; checked studies trace under half to an unresolved V gene and leave the rest unexplained. The sample table contains under 85,000 clones; only one count was recorded for around 80% of them. The ten biggest clones cover 3.5% to 5% of the sample. Sequencing was carried out using PBMCs. These receptors originate from a woman under 40 in good health and CMV-seronegative.

This chain uses TRBV10-3 with TRBJ2-3; 9 bases agree with TRBD2. With V trimmed by 4 bases and J by 4 bases, 6 bases remained unmatched. CDR1 and CDR2 from the germline V gene are ENHRY and SYGVKD. The CDR3 is made up of 15 amino acids. The CDR3 loop is CAISGSGRSPDTQYF. The CDR3 bases are TGTGCCATCAGTGGTAGCGGGAGATCCCCAGATACGCAGTATTTT.

V and J are TRBV29-1 and TRBJ2-7; 9 nucleotides agree with TRBD1. The CDR3 runs to 13 residues. J lost 5 bases, V lost 6 bases, and 8 bases had no gene match. In germline, CDR1 is SQVTM, CDR2 ANQGSEA. Here the CDR3 DNA reads TGCAGCGTGGGGGACAGGGAAATGAACGAGCAGTACTTC. It yields the protein CSVGDREMNEQYF.

The CDR3 here is CASSPVAGATDTQYF. CDR3 bases: TGCGCCAGCAGCCCGGTAGCGGGGGCTACAGATACGCAGTATTTT. The gene calls are TRBV4-1 and TRBJ2-3; TRBD2 matches 9 bases. CDR3 length: 15 amino acids. Germline assignment: CDR1 MGHRA and CDR2 YSYEKL. V lost 4 bases to trimming and J lost 3 bases; unmatched junction nucleotides: 5.

CDR3 nucleotides: TGTGCCAGCAGTCTCTACTACACCTTC. Its translation: CASSLYYTF. V gene TRBV28 combines with J gene TRBJ1-2; D is ambiguous. V dropped 5 bases and J dropped 10 bases, with 5 bases sitting between them. There are 9 residues in the CDR3. CDR1 is MDHEN and CDR2 is SYDVKM in the germline V gene.

The rearrangement links TRBV7-2 to TRBJ1-2, with TRBD1 identical over 8 bases. Germline-derived CDR1 and CDR2 are SGHTA and FQGNSA. The CDR3 is 14 residues long. V lost 4 bases, J lost 10 bases, and 11 bases stayed unmatched. CDR3: CASSSFGQGADYTF. CDR3 nucleotide sequence: TGTGCCAGCAGCTCCTTCGGACAGGGTGCGGACTACACCTTC.

The chain recombines TRBV4-3 with TRBJ1-1; 8 bases are shared with TRBD1. The CDR3 has 17 residues. Germline loops: CDR1 LGHNA, CDR2 YSLEER. After removal of 0 bases from V and 4 bases from J, the junction contained 10 bases not matched to a gene. CDR3 coding DNA: TGCGCCAGCAGCCAAGATCTGGGCGACAGGGGAGGCACTGAAGCTTTCTTT. This codes for CASSQDLGDRGGTEAFF.

This clone was counted only a few times. The genes are TRBV6-1 and TRBJ1-2; 11 nucleotides agree with TRBD1. Germline loops: CDR1 MNHNS, CDR2 SASEGT. Unmatched junction bases numbered 7, after V lost 8 bases and J lost 2 bases. CDR3 length: 15 amino acids. The CDR3 protein is CASLDRGQLNYGYTF. The CDR3 DNA reads TGTGCCAGCTTGGACAGGGGGCAACTAAACTATGGCTACACCTTC.

The chain employs TRBV15 and TRBJ1-1; D is unresolved. The CDR3 sequence is 15 residues long. Germline assignment: CDR1 LNHNV and CDR2 YYDKDF (reference sequence). Deletions cut 5 bases from V and 3 bases from J, with 16 bases between. CDR3 in amino acids: CATSRNPFSDTEAFF. The CDR3 DNA reads TGTGCCACCAGCCGCAATCCTTTCAGTGACACTGAAGCTTTCTTT. Full variable domain (remainder filled in from reference TRBV15 and TRBJ1-1): DAMVIQNPRYQVTQFGKPVTLSCSQTLNHNVMYWYQQKSSQAPKLLFHYYDKDFNNEADTPDNFQSRRPNTSFCFLDIRSPGLGDTAMYLCATSRNPFSDTEAFFGQGTRLTVV.

This sequence joins TRBV4-3 and TRBJ1-3; no clear D. There are 16 residues in the CDR3. Germline V lookup: CDR1 LGHNA, CDR2 YSLEER. V was clipped by 0 bases and J by 1 base, with 10 bases between them. CDR3 in amino acids: CASSQESSGSGNTIYF. The CDR3 DNA sequence: TGCGCCAGCAGCCAAGAGTCTTCGGGTTCTGGAAACACCATATATTTT.

The J gene is TRBJ1-5, the V gene TRBV30; 8 bases match TRBD1. V lost 0 bases and J lost 1; bases outside the gene matches: 8. Germline lookup yields CDR1 GTSNPN and CDR2 SVGIG (reference sequence). This CDR3 has 17 residues. Here the CDR3 reads CAWSVGGRTGSNQPQHF. The DNA of the CDR3 is TGTGCCTGGAGTGTTGGAGGAAGGACAGGGAGCAATCAGCCCCAGCATTTT.

The chain employs TRBV2 and TRBJ1-6, with D perhaps TRBD1 (5 bases). The CDR3 is 12 residues long. Germline V gene sequence: CDR1 SNHLY, CDR2 FYNNEI. V lost 6 bases, J lost 7 bases, and 7 bases lay in between. The CDR3 nucleotides are TGTGCCAGCAGCGGGGGGAATTCACCCCTCCACTTT. Protein: CASSGGNSPLHF. The complete variable domain, with remaining parts taken from reference TRBV2 and TRBJ1-6, reads EPEVTQTPSHQVTQMGQEVILRCVPISNHLYFYWYRQILGQKVEFLVSFYNNEISEKSEIFDDQFSVERPDGSNFTLKIRSTKLEDSAMYFCASSGGNSPLHFGNGTRLTVT.

V gene TRBV18 combines with J gene TRBJ1-5, with unresolved D. Deletions cut 4 bases from V and 5 bases from J, with 6 bases between. The V gene's germline CDR1 is KGHSH and CDR2 LQKENI. The CDR3 has 12 residues. CDR3 amino acids: CASSRSDQPQHF. Here the CDR3 DNA reads TGTGCCAGCTCACGCTCGGATCAGCCCCAGCATTTT. Variable domain in full (rest from reference TRBV18 and TRBJ1-5): NAGVMQNPRHLVRRRGQEARLRCSPMKGHSHVYWYRQLPEEGLKFMVYLQKENIIDESGMPKERFSAEFPKEGPSILRIQQVVRGDSAAYFCASSRSDQPQHFGDGTRLSIL.

The CDR3 protein is CAWSEEGFAFF. The CDR3 DNA reads TGTGCCTGGAGTGAGGAGGGCTTCGCTTTCTTT. This chain links TRBV30 with TRBJ1-1; D gene uncertain. Per the germline V gene, CDR1 is GTSNPN and CDR2 is SVGIG (reference sequence). V was shortened by 1 base and J by 11 bases, with 11 bases between the two germline ends. The CDR3 length is 11 residues.

This chain links TRBV30 with TRBJ1-2; 8 bases match TRBD1. V dropped 4 bases and J dropped 4; count of bases not matched to a gene: 8. The germline V gene encodes CDR1 GTSNPN and CDR2 SVGIG (reference sequence). There are 14 residues in the CDR3. For the CDR3, the DNA is TGTGCCTGGAATCCCCAGGGGGCCTTCTATGGCTACACCTTC. The encoded protein is CAWNPQGAFYGYTF.

The chain combines TRBV11-2 with TRBJ2-1; 12 bases are shared with TRBD2. Germline CDR1 and CDR2: SGHAT and FQNNGV. The CDR3 is made up of 16 amino acids. The junction had 5 bases not matched to a gene; V was cut back by 2 bases and J by 6 bases. The CDR3 reads CASSLLGGLAGNEQFF. The DNA of the CDR3 is TGTGCCAGCAGCTTATTAGGGGGACTAGCGGGCAATGAGCAGTTCTTC.

The chain recombines TRBV9 with TRBJ1-3, with no clear D. Germline V gives CDR1 SGDLS, CDR2 YYNGEE. V was cut by 0 bases and J by 2 bases, with 9 bases left in between. The CDR3 is 15 amino acids. The CDR3 reads CASSVAERTGNTIYF. The CDR3 DNA is TGTGCCAGCAGCGTAGCGGAGAGAACTGGAAACACCATATATTTT. Together with reference TRBV9 and TRBJ1-3, the CDR3 gives the full variable domain: DSGVTQTPKHLITATGQRVTLRCSPRSGDLSVYWYQQSLDQGLQFLIQYYNGEERAKGNILERFSAQQFPDLHSELNLSSLELGDSALYFCASSVAERTGNTIYFGEGSWLTVV.

The chain joins TRBV9 to TRBJ2-6; a possible D gene is TRBD1 (5 bases). Trimming removed 4 bases from V and 0 bases from J, with 11 bases in between. Germline assignment: CDR1 SGDLS and CDR2 YYNGEE. The CDR3 loop spans 16 amino acids. The CDR3: CASSFTTGSGANVLTF. CDR3 sequence (DNA): TGTGCCAGCAGCTTTACCACAGGCTCTGGGGCCAACGTCCTGACTTTC. The full variable domain, rest sourced from reference TRBV9 and TRBJ2-6, is DSGVTQTPKHLITATGQRVTLRCSPRSGDLSVYWYQQSLDQGLQFLIQYYNGEERAKGNILERFSAQQFPDLHSELNLSSLELGDSALYFCASSFTTGSGANVLTFGAGSRLTVL.

This rearrangement joins TRBV5-1 to TRBJ2-7; TRBD1 aligns across 7 bases. The V gene's germline CDR1 is SGHRS and CDR2 YFSETQ. The CDR3 consists of 14 residues. Trimming cost V 5 bases and J 3 bases; bases outside gene matches: 8. The CDR3 nucleotides are TGCGCCAGCAGTTCCGGGACAGTGATCTACGAGCAGTACTTC. Translation: CASSSGTVIYEQYF.

This clone came up once. V usage is TRBV29-1 and J usage is TRBJ1-1; D call uncertain. Trimming removed 5 bases from V and 1 base from J, with 11 bases in between. Germline V gives CDR1 SQVTM, CDR2 ANQGSEA. This CDR3 is built from 13 residues. This CDR3 reads CSVSRSGNTEAFF. Written as DNA, the CDR3 is TGCAGCGTTTCAAGGTCAGGGAACACTGAAGCTTTCTTT.

The chain combines TRBV30 with TRBJ1-1; the D is unclear. There are 17 residues in the CDR3. Germline lookup yields CDR1 GTSNPN and CDR2 SVGIG (reference sequence). V was trimmed by 0 bases and J by 0 bases, leaving 17 bases between them. CDR3 coding DNA: TGTGCCTGGAGTGTACTAGATGGCTGGGCAGTGAACACTGAAGCTTTCTTT. Encoded protein: CAWSVLDGWAVNTEAFF.

This sequence joins TRBV9 and TRBJ1-2, with 10 bases that match TRBD1. V was pared by 4 bases and J by 8 bases, with 11 bases of the junction left unmatched. CDR1 and CDR2 (germline): SGDLS, YYNGEE. The CDR3 loop spans 15 amino acids. DNA of the CDR3: TGTGCCAGCAGCTACGGGACAGGGGACTTGGTGGGCTACACCTTC. It encodes CASSYGTGDLVGYTF.

The sample holds a few counts of this clone. The chain carries TRBV7-2 and TRBJ2-7; D possibly corresponds to TRBD2 (7 bases). Germline CDR1 SGHTA, CDR2 FQGNSA. The CDR3 has 13 amino acids. V dropped 5 bases and J dropped 12 bases, with 20 bases sitting between them. In nucleotides, the CDR3 is TGTGCCAGCAGCAATAGCGGGCAGGGGAAATGGTACTTC. Translated: CASSNSGQGKWYF.

This sequence joins TRBV14 and TRBJ2-7; 7 nucleotides agree with TRBD1. Germline V gives CDR1 SGHDN, CDR2 FVKESK. Trimming took 4 bases from V and 4 from J; bases not matched to a gene: 10. This CDR3 has 15 amino acids. The CDR3 reads CASSLGQAYNYEQYF. CDR3 DNA: TGTGCCAGCAGCCTCGGACAGGCGTATAATTACGAGCAGTACTTC.

V is TRBV30 and J is TRBJ2-2; TRBD2 matches 9 bases. The CDR3 contains 14 residues. With 8 bases clipped from V and 4 bases from J, the junction kept 8 bases outside the gene matches. CDR1 is GTSNPN and CDR2 is SVGIG in the germline V gene (reference sequence). The CDR3 sequence is CAGTAGGGTGELFF. The CDR3 DNA reads TGTGCCGGGACTGCGGGGGGGGGCACCGGGGAGCTGTTTTTT.